This entry features one T cell receptor (beta chain) sequence. Profiled with immunoSEQ multiplex PCR; TCRdb holds only in-frame clones, not every one. The data hold more than 300,000 clones, with about 88% observed a single time. The sample is drawn from a study of blood T cell repertoires in COVID-19. Germline V gene data show CDR1 as SGHTA and CDR2 as FQGNSA. With 5 bases removed from V and 5 bases from J, the gap between germline ends came to 16 bases. This CDR3 region has 14 residues. The sequence was collected from a woman aged 18-29 years who had recovered from COVID-19. Sequenced input: PBMCs or T cells enriched from blood (not recorded which). The V call is TRBV7-2, the J call TRBJ2-7; tentative D call: TRBD2 (6 bases). For the CDR3, the DNA is TGTGCCAGCAGCACCCGGGGTACGGGAGACGAGCAGTACTTC. This translates into CASSTRGTGDEQYF.